These T cell receptor beta chains were read from a single sample in a study of blood T cell repertoires in COVID-19. Using immunoSEQ multiplex PCR, the repertoire was profiled, and TCRdb retains in-frame clones only, with some absent. The table shows a few hundred thousand clones, with more than 75% occurring only once. Sequenced sample: PBMCs or T cells enriched from blood (not recorded which). The source of these receptors is a woman aged 60-70 years in a cohort exposed to, infected with or recovered from COVID-19 (not recorded which). The CDR3 runs from the conserved cysteine through the conserved F or W. The D gene is left open where the match is weak. Not every row has a clone size; where given, it reads once, few, many or a size class.

D gene	J gene	clone size	V gene	CDR3 protein	CDR3 DNA
TRBD1	TRBJ1-2	.	TRBV6-5	CASSYYRGQDLYGYTF	TGTGCCAGCAGTTACTATCGGGGACAGGACCTCTATGGCTACACCTTC
.	TRBJ1-2	.	TRBV5-4	CASSLVGQTYGYTF	TGTGCCAGCAGCTTGGTGGGGCAGACCTATGGCTACACCTTC
.	TRBJ1-6	.	TRBV30	CAWNSAGETSPLHF	TGTGCCTGGAACAGCGCAGGGGAAACTTCACCCCTCCACTTT
.	TRBJ2-1	.	TRBV10-3	CAISELAENEQFF	TGTGCCATCAGTGAGTTGGCCGAAAATGAGCAGTTCTTC
TRBD1	TRBJ1-6	.	TRBV27	CASSFRPTGGDSPLHF	TGTGCCAGCAGTTTTCGTCCGACAGGGGGCGATTCACCCCTCCACTTT
TRBD1	TRBJ1-1	.	TRBV27	CASRRTGKRTTEAFF	TGTGCCAGCAGAAGGACAGGGAAGAGGACCACTGAAGCTTTCTTT
.	TRBJ2-3	.	TRBV15	CATSSPSSDTQYF	TGTGCCACCAGCAGTCCCTCCTCCGATACGCAGTATTTT
.	TRBJ2-7	.	TRBV15	CATSRAIYDYEQYF	TGTGCCACCAGCCGAGCCATCTATGACTACGAGCAGTACTTC
TRBD1	TRBJ2-3	.	TRBV19	CASSPGQGTDTQYF	TGTGCCAGTAGCCCGGGACAGGGTACAGATACGCAGTATTTT
TRBD2	TRBJ2-7	once	TRBV27	CASSLGPLPSGRSGEQYF	TGTGCCAGCAGTTTAGGACCACTTCCTAGCGGGAGGTCGGGTGAGCAGTACTTC
TRBD2	TRBJ2-7	.	TRBV5-4	CASSSALSGRGEQYF	TGTGCCAGCAGCTCGGCCCTTAGCGGGAGAGGCGAGCAGTACTTC
TRBD2	TRBJ2-7	.	TRBV30	CAWSGGLAGDYEQYF	TGTGCCTGGAGTGGAGGACTAGCGGGAGACTACGAGCAGTACTTC
TRBD1	TRBJ2-2	.	TRBV27	CASSFAWRPGQPNTGELFF	TGTGCCAGCAGCTTCGCCTGGCGGCCGGGACAGCCGAACACCGGGGAGCTGTTTTTT
.	TRBJ2-7	.	TRBV28	CASRVSSAPSYEQYF	TGTGCCAGCAGGGTCTCTAGCGCCCCCTCCTACGAGCAGTACTTC
.	TRBJ2-2	.	TRBV5-4	CASSLGRSFSNTGELFF	TGTGCCAGCAGCTTGGGGCGGTCTTTCTCGAACACCGGGGAGCTGTTTTTT
.	TRBJ1-1	.	TRBV18	CASSPRQGTTEAFF	TGTGCCAGCTCACCACGGCAGGGGACCACTGAAGCTTTCTTT
TRBD2	TRBJ2-3	.	TRBV18	CATAPGLAGDADTQYF	TGTGCCACCGCACCGGGACTAGCGGGAGATGCAGATACGCAGTATTTT
.	TRBJ2-2	.	TRBV7-6	CASSTSQGKAGELFF	TGTGCCAGCAGCACAAGCCAGGGAAAGGCCGGGGAGCTGTTTTTT
.	TRBJ1-4	few	TRBV2	CAIRGGLNEKLFF	TGTGCCATCCGGGGGGGGCTAAATGAAAAACTGTTTTTT
TRBD1	TRBJ1-6	.	TRBV30	CAWNEGRGPQSPLHF	TGTGCCTGGAACGAGGGCAGGGGGCCCCAATCACCCCTCCACTTT
.	TRBJ2-5	.	TRBV11-2	CASSLGAIQETQYF	TGTGCCAGCAGCTTAGGCGCCATACAAGAGACCCAGTACTTC
.	TRBJ2-1	once	TRBV30	CAWSGKYNEQFF	TGTGCCTGGTCGGGAAAGTACAATGAGCAGTTCTTC
.	TRBJ2-7	once	TRBV27	CASSHSGTIYEQYF	TGTGCCAGCAGTCACTCCGGGACAATATACGAGCAGTACTTC
TRBD2	TRBJ2-2	.	TRBV19	CASSTLAGGVTNTGELFF	TGTGCCAGTAGTACCTTAGCGGGAGGCGTGACTAACACCGGGGAGCTGTTTTTT
.	TRBJ2-7	.	TRBV28	CASSLLGIGGPEPYEQYF	TGTGCCAGCAGTTTACTGGGTATCGGCGGGCCCGAACCCTACGAGCAGTACTTC
.	TRBJ1-6	.	TRBV6-9	CASSYEGGRGSPLHF	TGTGCCAGCAGTTACGAAGGGGGTAGGGGTTCACCCCTCCACTTT
.	TRBJ2-3	.	TRBV5-4	CASSFGPSTDTQYF	TGTGCCAGCAGCTTTGGCCCGAGCACAGATACGCAGTATTTT
.	TRBJ1-6	few	TRBV5-1	CASSFDIFNSPLHF	TGCGCCAGCAGCTTCGACATATTTAATTCACCCCTCCACTTT
TRBD2	TRBJ2-7	.	TRBV5-1	CASSLIALREGPSYEQYF	TGCGCCAGCAGCTTGATAGCTTTGCGGGAGGGCCCTTCCTACGAGCAGTACTTC
.	TRBJ2-6	.	TRBV19	CASNRAGANVLTF	TGTGCCAGTAACAGGGCTGGGGCCAACGTCCTGACTTTC
TRBD1	TRBJ1-2	.	TRBV6-1	CASSEPQGAEYGYTF	TGTGCCAGCAGTGAACCCCAGGGGGCAGAATATGGCTACACCTTC
.	TRBJ2-7	.	TRBV21-1	CASSKRPNKLAGPYEQYF	TGTGCCAGCAGCAAAAGGCCAAACAAGCTAGCGGGTCCCTACGAGCAGTACTTC
.	TRBJ2-1	.	TRBV21-1	CASSKDSFLRRQGWSSGRKNEQFF	TGTGCCAGCAGCAAAGATAGCTTTTTGAGGAGACAGGGTTGGTCTAGCGGGAGAAAGAATGAGCAGTTCTTC